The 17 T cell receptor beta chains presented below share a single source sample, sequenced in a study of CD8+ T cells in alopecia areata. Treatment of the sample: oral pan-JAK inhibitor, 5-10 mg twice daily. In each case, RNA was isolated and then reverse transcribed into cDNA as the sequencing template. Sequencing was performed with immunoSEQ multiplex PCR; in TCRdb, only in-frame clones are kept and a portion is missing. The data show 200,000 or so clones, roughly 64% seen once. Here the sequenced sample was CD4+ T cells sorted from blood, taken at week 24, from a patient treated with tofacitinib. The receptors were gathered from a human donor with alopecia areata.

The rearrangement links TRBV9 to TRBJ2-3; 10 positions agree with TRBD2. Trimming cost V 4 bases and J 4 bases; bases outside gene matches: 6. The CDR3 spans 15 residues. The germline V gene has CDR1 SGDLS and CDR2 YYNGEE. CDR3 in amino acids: CASSPASGSADTQYF. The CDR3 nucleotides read TGTGCCAGCAGCCCGGCTAGCGGGAGCGCAGATACGCAGTATTTT.

CDR3 coding DNA: TGCGCCAGCAGCCAAGTCTTTGGGAGGTTGGCCGGGGAGCTGTTTTTT. This translates into CASSQVFGRLAGELFF. V and J are TRBV4-1 and TRBJ2-2; tentatively, D is TRBD2 (6 bases). This CDR3 is 16 amino acids long. Germline V gene data show CDR1 as MGHRA and CDR2 as YSYEKL. V shed 1 base and J shed 6 bases, with 15 bases lying between them.

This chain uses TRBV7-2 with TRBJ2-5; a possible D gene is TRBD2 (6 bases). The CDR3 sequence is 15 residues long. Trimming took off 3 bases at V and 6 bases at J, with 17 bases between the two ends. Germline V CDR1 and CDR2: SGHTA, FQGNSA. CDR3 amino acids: CASSLVPGDGQTQYF. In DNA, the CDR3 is TGTGCCAGCAGCTTGGTCCCGGGAGATGGACAGACCCAGTACTTC.

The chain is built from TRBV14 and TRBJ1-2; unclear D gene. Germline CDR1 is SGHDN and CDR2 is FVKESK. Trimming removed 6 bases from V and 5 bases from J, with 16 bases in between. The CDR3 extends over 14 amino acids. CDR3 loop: CASSRGSPEYGYTF. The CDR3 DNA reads TGTGCCAGCAGTCGCGGGAGTCCGGAGTATGGCTACACCTTC.

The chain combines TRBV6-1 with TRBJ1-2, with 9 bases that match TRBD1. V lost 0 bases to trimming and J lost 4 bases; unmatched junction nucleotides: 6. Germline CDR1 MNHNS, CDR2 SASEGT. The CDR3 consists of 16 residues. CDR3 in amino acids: CASSEAHRGRGYGYTF. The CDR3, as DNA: TGTGCCAGCAGTGAAGCCCACAGGGGGCGCGGCTATGGCTACACCTTC.

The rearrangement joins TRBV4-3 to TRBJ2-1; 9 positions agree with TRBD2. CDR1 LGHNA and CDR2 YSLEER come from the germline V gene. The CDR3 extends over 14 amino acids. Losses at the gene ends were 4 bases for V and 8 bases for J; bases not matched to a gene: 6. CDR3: CASSLAGETDEQFF. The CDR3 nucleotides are TGCGCCAGCAGCCTAGCGGGAGAAACTGATGAGCAGTTCTTC.

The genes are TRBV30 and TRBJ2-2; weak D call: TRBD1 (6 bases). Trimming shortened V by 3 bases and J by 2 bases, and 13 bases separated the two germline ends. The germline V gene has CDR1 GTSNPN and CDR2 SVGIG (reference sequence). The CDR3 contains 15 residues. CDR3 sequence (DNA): TGTGCCTGGAGAAGGACAGAATTAAACACCGGGGAGCTGTTTTTT. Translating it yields CAWRRTELNTGELFF.

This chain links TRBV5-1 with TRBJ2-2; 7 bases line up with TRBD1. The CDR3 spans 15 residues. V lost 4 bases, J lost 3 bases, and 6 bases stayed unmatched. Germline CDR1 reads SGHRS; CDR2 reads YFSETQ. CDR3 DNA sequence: TGCGCCAGCAGCCCCGGGACAGATTACACCGGGGAGCTGTTTTTT. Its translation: CASSPGTDYTGELFF.

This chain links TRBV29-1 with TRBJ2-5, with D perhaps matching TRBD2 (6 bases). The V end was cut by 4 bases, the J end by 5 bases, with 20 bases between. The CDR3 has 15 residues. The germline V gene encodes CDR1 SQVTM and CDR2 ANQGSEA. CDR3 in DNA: TGCAGCGTTGGATATGGGCGGGGCACGTTGGAGACCCAGTACTTC. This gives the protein CSVGYGRGTLETQYF.

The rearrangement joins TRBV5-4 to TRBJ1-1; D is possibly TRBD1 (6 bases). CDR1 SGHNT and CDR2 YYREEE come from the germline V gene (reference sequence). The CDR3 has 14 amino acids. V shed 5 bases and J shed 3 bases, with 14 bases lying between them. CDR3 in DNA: TGTGCCAGCAGTTCAAATCCAGGGGACACTGAAGCTTTCTTT. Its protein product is CASSSNPGDTEAFF.

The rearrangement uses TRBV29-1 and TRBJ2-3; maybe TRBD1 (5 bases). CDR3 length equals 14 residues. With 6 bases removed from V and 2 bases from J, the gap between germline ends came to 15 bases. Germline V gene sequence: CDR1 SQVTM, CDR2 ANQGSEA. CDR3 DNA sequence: TGCAGCGTCAGACAGAGTCGTTCCACAGATACGCAGTATTTT. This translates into CSVRQSRSTDTQYF.

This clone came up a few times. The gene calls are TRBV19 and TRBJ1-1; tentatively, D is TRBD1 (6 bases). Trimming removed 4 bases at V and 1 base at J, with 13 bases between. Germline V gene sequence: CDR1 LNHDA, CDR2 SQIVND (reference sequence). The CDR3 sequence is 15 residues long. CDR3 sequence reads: CASSKDRPPNTEAFF. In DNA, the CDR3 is TGTGCCAGTAGTAAAGACAGGCCCCCGAACACTGAAGCTTTCTTT.

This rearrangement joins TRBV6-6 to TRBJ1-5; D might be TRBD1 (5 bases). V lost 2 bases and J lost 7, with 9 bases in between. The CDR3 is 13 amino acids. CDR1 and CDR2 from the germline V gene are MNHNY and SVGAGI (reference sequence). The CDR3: CASSYGASQPQHF. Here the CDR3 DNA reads TGTGCCAGCAGTTACGGGGCCAGCCAGCCCCAGCATTTT.

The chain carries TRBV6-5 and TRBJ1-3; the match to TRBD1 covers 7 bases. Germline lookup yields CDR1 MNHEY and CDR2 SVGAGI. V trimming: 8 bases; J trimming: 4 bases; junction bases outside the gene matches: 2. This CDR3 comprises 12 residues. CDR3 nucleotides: TGTGCCAGCGGGGGACAGGGAAACACCATATATTTT. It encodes CASGGQGNTIYF.

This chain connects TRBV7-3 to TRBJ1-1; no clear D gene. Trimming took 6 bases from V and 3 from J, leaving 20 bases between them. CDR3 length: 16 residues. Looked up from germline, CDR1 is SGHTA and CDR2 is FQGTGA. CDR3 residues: CASSSETRKYHTEAFF. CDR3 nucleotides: TGTGCCAGCAGTTCGGAGACTAGAAAATACCACACTGAAGCTTTCTTT.

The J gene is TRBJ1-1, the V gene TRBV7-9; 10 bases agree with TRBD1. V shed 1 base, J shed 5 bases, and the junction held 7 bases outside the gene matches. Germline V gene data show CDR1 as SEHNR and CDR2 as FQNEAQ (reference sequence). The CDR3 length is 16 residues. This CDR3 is CASSLGGRDRGTEAFF. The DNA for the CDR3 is TGTGCCAGCAGCTTAGGGGGTCGGGACAGGGGTACTGAAGCTTTCTTT. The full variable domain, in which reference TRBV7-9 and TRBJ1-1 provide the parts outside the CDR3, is DTGVSQNPRHKITKRGQNVTFRCDPISEHNRLYWYRQTLGQGPEFLTYFQNEAQLEKSRLLSDRFSAERPKGSFSTLEIQRTEQGDSAMYLCASSLGGRDRGTEAFFGQGTRLTVV.

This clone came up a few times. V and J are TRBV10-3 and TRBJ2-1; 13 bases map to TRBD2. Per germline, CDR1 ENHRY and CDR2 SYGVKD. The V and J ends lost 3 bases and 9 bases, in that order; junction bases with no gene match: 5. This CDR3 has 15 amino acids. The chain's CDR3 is CAISDAGLAGAEQFF. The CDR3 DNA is TGTGCCATCAGTGACGCCGGACTAGCGGGAGCTGAGCAGTTCTTC.